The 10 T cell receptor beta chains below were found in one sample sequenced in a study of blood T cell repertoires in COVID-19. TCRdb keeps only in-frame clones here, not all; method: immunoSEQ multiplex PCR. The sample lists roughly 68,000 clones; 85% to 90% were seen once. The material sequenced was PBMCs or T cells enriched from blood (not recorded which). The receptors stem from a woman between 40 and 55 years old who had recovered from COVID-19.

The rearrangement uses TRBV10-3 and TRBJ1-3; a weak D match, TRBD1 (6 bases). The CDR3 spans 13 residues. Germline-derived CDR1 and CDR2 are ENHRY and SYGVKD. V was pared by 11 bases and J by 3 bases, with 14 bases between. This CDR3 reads CAAGAMDGNTIYF. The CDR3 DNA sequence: TGTGCCGCGGGGGCGATGGATGGAAACACCATATATTTT.

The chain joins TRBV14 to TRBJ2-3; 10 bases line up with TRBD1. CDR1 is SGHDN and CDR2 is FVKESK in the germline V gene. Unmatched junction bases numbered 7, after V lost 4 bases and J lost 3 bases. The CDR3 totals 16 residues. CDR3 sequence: CASSLVDRGETDTQYF. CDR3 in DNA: TGTGCCAGCAGCCTCGTGGACAGGGGGGAAACAGATACGCAGTATTTT.

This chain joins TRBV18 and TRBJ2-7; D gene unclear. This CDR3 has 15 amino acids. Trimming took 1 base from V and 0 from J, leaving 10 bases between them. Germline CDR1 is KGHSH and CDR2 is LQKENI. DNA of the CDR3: TGTGCCAGCTCACCACTAGCAGAACACTCCTACGAGCAGTACTTC. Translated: CASSPLAEHSYEQYF.

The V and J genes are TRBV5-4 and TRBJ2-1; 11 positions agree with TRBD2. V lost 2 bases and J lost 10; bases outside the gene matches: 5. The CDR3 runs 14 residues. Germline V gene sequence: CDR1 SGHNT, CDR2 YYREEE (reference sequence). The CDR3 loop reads CASSFSGGAGEQFF. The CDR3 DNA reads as TGTGCCAGCAGCTTTAGCGGGGGGGCAGGGGAGCAGTTCTTC.

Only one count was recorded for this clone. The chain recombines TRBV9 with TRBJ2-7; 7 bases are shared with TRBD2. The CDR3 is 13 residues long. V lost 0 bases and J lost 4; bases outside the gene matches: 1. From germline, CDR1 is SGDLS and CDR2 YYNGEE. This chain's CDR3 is CASSVVSGYEQYF. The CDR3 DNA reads TGTGCCAGCAGCGTAGTTAGCGGGTACGAGCAGTACTTC.

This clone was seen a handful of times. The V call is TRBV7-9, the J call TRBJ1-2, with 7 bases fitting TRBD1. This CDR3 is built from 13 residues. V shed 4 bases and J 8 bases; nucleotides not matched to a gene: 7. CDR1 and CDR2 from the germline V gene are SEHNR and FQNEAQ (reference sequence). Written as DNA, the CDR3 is TGTGCCAGCAGCTGGACAGGAGGCGCAGGCTACACCTTC. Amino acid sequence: CASSWTGGAGYTF.

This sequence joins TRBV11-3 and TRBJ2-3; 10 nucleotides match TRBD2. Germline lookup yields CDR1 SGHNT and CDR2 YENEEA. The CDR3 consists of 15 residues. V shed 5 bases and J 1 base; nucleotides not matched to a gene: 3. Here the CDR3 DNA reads TGTGCCAGCAGCGTCGGGACTAGCGGCACAGATACGCAGTATTTT. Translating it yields CASSVGTSGTDTQYF.

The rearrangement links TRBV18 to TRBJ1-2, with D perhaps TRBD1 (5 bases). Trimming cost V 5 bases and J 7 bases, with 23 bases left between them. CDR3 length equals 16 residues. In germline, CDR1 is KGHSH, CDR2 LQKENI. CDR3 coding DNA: TGTGCCAGCTCATCACTTCCCGGACAAACCCCAGGTGGCTACACCTTC. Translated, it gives CASSSLPGQTPGGYTF.

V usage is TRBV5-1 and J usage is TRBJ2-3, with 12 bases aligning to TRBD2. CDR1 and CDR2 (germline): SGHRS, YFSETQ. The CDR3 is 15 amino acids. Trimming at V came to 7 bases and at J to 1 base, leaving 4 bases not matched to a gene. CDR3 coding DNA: TGCGCCAGCTCCTGGACTAGCGGGGGCACAGATACGCAGTATTTT. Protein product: CASSWTSGGTDTQYF.

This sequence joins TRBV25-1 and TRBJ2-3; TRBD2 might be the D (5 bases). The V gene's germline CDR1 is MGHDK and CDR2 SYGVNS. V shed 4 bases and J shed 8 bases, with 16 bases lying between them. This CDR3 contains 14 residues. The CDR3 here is CASSGSLSAGTQYF. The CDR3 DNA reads TGTGCCAGCAGTGGATCGCTTAGCGCGGGTACGCAGTATTTT.